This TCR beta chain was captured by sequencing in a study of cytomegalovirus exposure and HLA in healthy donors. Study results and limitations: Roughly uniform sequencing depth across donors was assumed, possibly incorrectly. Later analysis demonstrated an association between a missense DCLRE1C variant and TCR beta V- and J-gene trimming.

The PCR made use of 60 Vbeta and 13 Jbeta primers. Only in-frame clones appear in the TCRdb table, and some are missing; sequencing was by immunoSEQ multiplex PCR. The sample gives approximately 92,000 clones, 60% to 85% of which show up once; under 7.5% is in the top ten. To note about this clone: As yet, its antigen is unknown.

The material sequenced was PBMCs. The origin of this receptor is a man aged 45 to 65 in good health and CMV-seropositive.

This chain's CDR3 is CASSSTGLYNEQFF. The CDR3 DNA reads TGTGCCAGCAGCTCGACAGGGTTGTACAATGAGCAGTTCTTC. The J gene is TRBJ2-1, the V gene TRBV5-6; 7 bases agree with TRBD1. J was trimmed by 4 bases and V by 3 bases; bases with no gene match: 4. This CDR3 contains 14 residues. Germline CDR1 and CDR2: SGHDT and YYEEEE.